This is a list of T cell receptor beta chains from one sample in a study of cytomegalovirus exposure and HLA in healthy donors. Sequenced by immunoSEQ multiplex PCR; TCRdb stores in-frame clones only, minus some. The table lists tens of thousands of clones, roughly 80% of them singletons, with approximately 3.7% in the top ten. The sequenced sample consisted of PBMCs. These receptor sequences come from a man aged 25-40 years in good health and CMV-seronegative. The CDR3 runs from the conserved cysteine through the conserved F or W. The D gene is left open where the match is weak. A clone size is listed for some rows: how often the clone was seen (once, few, many), or a class if it is expanded.

CDR3 protein: CAWKDNRGSIEQYF; CDR3 DNA: TGTGCCTGGAAAGATAACAGGGGTAGTATCGAGCAGTACTTC; clone size: -; J gene: TRBJ2-7; D gene: TRBD1; V gene: TRBV30
CDR3 protein: CASSSHMSTGELFF; CDR3 DNA: TGTGCCAGCAGCTCCCATATGAGCACCGGGGAGCTGTTTTTT; clone size: -; J gene: TRBJ2-2; D gene: -; V gene: TRBV7-2
CDR3 protein: CASSLEAGGTYEQYF; CDR3 DNA: TGTGCCAGCAGCTTAGAGGCAGGGGGGACCTACGAGCAGTACTTC; clone size: -; J gene: TRBJ2-7; D gene: -; V gene: TRBV7-9
CDR3 protein: CASSPGPNRGYGYTF; CDR3 DNA: TGTGCCAGCTCACCTGGCCCAAACCGGGGCTATGGCTACACCTTC; clone size: few; J gene: TRBJ1-2; D gene: -; V gene: TRBV18
CDR3 protein: CASSPNSWTNQETQYF; CDR3 DNA: TGTGCCAGCTCACCAAATTCTTGGACTAACCAAGAGACCCAGTACTTC; clone size: -; J gene: TRBJ2-5; D gene: -; V gene: TRBV18
CDR3 protein: CASSPRDANEKLFF; CDR3 DNA: TGTGCCAGCAGCCCCAGGGATGCTAATGAAAAACTGTTTTTT; clone size: -; J gene: TRBJ1-4; D gene: -; V gene: TRBV7-9
CDR3 protein: CASNRDGHSYEQYF; CDR3 DNA: TGTGCCAGCAACAGAGATGGGCACTCCTACGAGCAGTACTTC; clone size: few; J gene: TRBJ2-7; D gene: -; V gene: TRBV27
CDR3 protein: CASSLEDRGLNEQFF; CDR3 DNA: TGCGCCAGCAGCTTGGAGGACAGGGGGCTAAATGAGCAGTTCTTC; clone size: -; J gene: TRBJ2-1; D gene: TRBD1; V gene: TRBV5-1
CDR3 protein: CASSVGSGTGDTDTQYF; CDR3 DNA: TGTGCCAGCAGCGTAGGATCCGGGACAGGAGACACAGATACGCAGTATTTT; clone size: -; J gene: TRBJ2-3; D gene: TRBD1; V gene: TRBV9
CDR3 protein: CASSLLAGSYEQYF; CDR3 DNA: TGTGCCAGCAGCCTCTTAGCGGGCTCCTACGAGCAGTACTTC; clone size: -; J gene: TRBJ2-7; D gene: TRBD2; V gene: TRBV7-2
CDR3 protein: CASSVGDTYEQYF; CDR3 DNA: TGTGCCAGCAGCGTAGGGGACACCTACGAGCAGTACTTC; clone size: -; J gene: TRBJ2-7; D gene: -; V gene: TRBV9
CDR3 protein: CASKGRGDTDTQYF; CDR3 DNA: TGTGCCAGCAAAGGGCGGGGGGACACAGATACGCAGTATTTT; clone size: -; J gene: TRBJ2-3; D gene: TRBD2; V gene: TRBV6-5
CDR3 protein: CAGSSPSGTGAFILFF; CDR3 DNA: TGTGCCGGCAGCTCACCTTCCGGGACAGGGGCCTTCATCCTGTTTTTT; clone size: -; J gene: TRBJ1-4; D gene: TRBD1; V gene: TRBV27
CDR3 protein: CASTRFHSTSGNEQFF; CDR3 DNA: TGTGCCAGCACCCGTTTCCACTCGACTAGCGGCAATGAGCAGTTCTTC; clone size: -; J gene: TRBJ2-1; D gene: TRBD2; V gene: TRBV28
CDR3 protein: CSALDWAETQYF; CDR3 DNA: TGCAGCGCCTTGGACTGGGCGGAGACCCAGTACTTC; clone size: once; J gene: TRBJ2-5; D gene: -; V gene: TRBV29-1
CDR3 protein: CTSSHIGANSWGNEQFF; CDR3 DNA: TGCACCAGCAGCCACATAGGGGCTAACTCCTGGGGAAATGAGCAGTTCTTC; clone size: few; J gene: TRBJ2-1; D gene: -; V gene: TRBV1
CDR3 protein: CATDRGEWTEAFF; CDR3 DNA: TGTGCCACGGACAGGGGAGAATGGACTGAAGCTTTCTTT; clone size: -; J gene: TRBJ1-1; D gene: TRBD1; V gene: TRBV10-3
CDR3 protein: CSARGGAEAFF; CDR3 DNA: TGCAGTGCTAGAGGGGGGGCTGAAGCTTTCTTT; clone size: -; J gene: TRBJ1-1; D gene: -; V gene: TRBV20-1
CDR3 protein: CASSYSSVQETQYF; CDR3 DNA: TGTGCCAGCAGTTACTCTTCGGTCCAAGAGACCCAGTACTTC; clone size: -; J gene: TRBJ2-5; D gene: -; V gene: TRBV6-5
CDR3 protein: CASSLDPGQGAQNEQFF; CDR3 DNA: TGTGCCAGCAGCTTAGACCCGGGACAGGGGGCGCAGAATGAGCAGTTCTTC; clone size: -; J gene: TRBJ2-1; D gene: TRBD1; V gene: TRBV13
CDR3 protein: CASTPEGSNTEAFF; CDR3 DNA: TGTGCCAGCACCCCGGAGGGGTCCAACACTGAAGCTTTCTTT; clone size: -; J gene: TRBJ1-1; D gene: -; V gene: TRBV13
CDR3 protein: CASSPRLAGGPSSYNEQFF; CDR3 DNA: TGTGCCAGCAGCCCCCGACTAGCGGGAGGCCCCAGCTCCTACAATGAGCAGTTCTTC; clone size: -; J gene: TRBJ2-1; D gene: TRBD2; V gene: TRBV9
CDR3 protein: CASNSRGLSSYEQYF; CDR3 DNA: TGTGCCAGCAATTCGAGAGGGCTAAGCTCCTACGAGCAGTACTTC; clone size: -; J gene: TRBJ2-7; D gene: -; V gene: TRBV6-1
CDR3 protein: CAWSVLAGGETQYF; CDR3 DNA: TGTGCCTGGAGTGTACTAGCGGGAGGAGAGACCCAGTACTTC; clone size: -; J gene: TRBJ2-5; D gene: TRBD2; V gene: TRBV30
CDR3 protein: CASSYRDGNQPQHF; CDR3 DNA: TGTGCCAGCAGCTATCGGGATGGTAATCAGCCCCAGCATTTT; clone size: -; J gene: TRBJ1-5; D gene: -; V gene: TRBV5-8
CDR3 protein: CASSLLTSGRDQETQYF; CDR3 DNA: TGTGCCAGCAGCCTTTTGACTAGCGGGAGGGACCAAGAGACCCAGTACTTC; clone size: -; J gene: TRBJ2-5; D gene: TRBD2; V gene: TRBV7-6
CDR3 protein: CASSRTGQGISGANVLTF; CDR3 DNA: TGCGCCAGCAGCAGAACGGGACAGGGGATCTCTGGGGCCAACGTCCTGACTTTC; clone size: -; J gene: TRBJ2-6; D gene: TRBD1; V gene: TRBV5-1
CDR3 protein: CATSRDRTSGGAIYNEQFF; CDR3 DNA: TGTGCCACCAGCAGAGATCGGACTAGCGGGGGGGCAATCTACAATGAGCAGTTCTTC; clone size: -; J gene: TRBJ2-1; D gene: TRBD2; V gene: TRBV15
CDR3 protein: CASSRGQTFNTEAFF; CDR3 DNA: TGTGCCAGTAGTAGAGGACAGACCTTTAACACTGAAGCTTTCTTT; clone size: -; J gene: TRBJ1-1; D gene: -; V gene: TRBV19
CDR3 protein: CASSQGTANEQYF; CDR3 DNA: TGTGCCAGCTCACAAGGGACAGCGAACGAGCAGTACTTC; clone size: -; J gene: TRBJ2-7; D gene: TRBD1; V gene: TRBV18
CDR3 protein: CASRQYNEQFF; CDR3 DNA: TGTGCCAGTAGGCAGTACAATGAGCAGTTCTTC; clone size: many; J gene: TRBJ2-1; D gene: -; V gene: TRBV19
CDR3 protein: CASRGLVADEQFF; CDR3 DNA: TGTGCCAGCAGGGGACTAGTTGCCGATGAGCAGTTCTTC; clone size: -; J gene: TRBJ2-1; D gene: TRBD2; V gene: TRBV2
CDR3 protein: CASSLGLAVSTDTQYF; CDR3 DNA: TGCGCCAGCAGCTTGGGTCTAGCGGTAAGCACAGATACGCAGTATTTT; clone size: -; J gene: TRBJ2-3; D gene: TRBD2; V gene: TRBV5-1
CDR3 protein: CASSLATSAGTGGINEQFF; CDR3 DNA: TGTGCCAGCAGCTTAGCTACGTCAGCCGGGACAGGGGGGATAAATGAGCAGTTCTTC; clone size: -; J gene: TRBJ2-1; D gene: TRBD1; V gene: TRBV11-2
CDR3 protein: CASSLRGNTEAFF; CDR3 DNA: TGTGCCAGCAGCTTGCGGGGGAACACTGAAGCTTTCTTT; clone size: once; J gene: TRBJ1-1; D gene: -; V gene: TRBV7-2
CDR3 protein: CASSPHPGQGEETQYF; CDR3 DNA: TGTGCCAGCAGCCCCCACCCGGGACAGGGTGAGGAGACCCAGTACTTC; clone size: once; J gene: TRBJ2-5; D gene: TRBD1; V gene: TRBV5-4
CDR3 protein: CASSLLTRGTDTQYF; CDR3 DNA: TGTGCCAGCAGCTTATTGACTAGGGGTACAGATACGCAGTATTTT; clone size: -; J gene: TRBJ2-3; D gene: -; V gene: TRBV7-2
CDR3 protein: CASSLQSGGAGDTQYF; CDR3 DNA: TGTGCCAGCAGCTTACAGAGCGGGGGGGCCGGAGATACGCAGTATTTT; clone size: once; J gene: TRBJ2-3; D gene: TRBD2; V gene: TRBV7-2
CDR3 protein: CASSPRRGETQYF; CDR3 DNA: TGTGCCAGCAGCCCGCGCAGGGGAGAGACCCAGTACTTC; clone size: -; J gene: TRBJ2-5; D gene: -; V gene: TRBV14
CDR3 protein: CASSQADRGLRQPQHF; CDR3 DNA: TGCGCCAGCAGCCAAGCGGACAGGGGGCTACGGCAGCCCCAGCATTTT; clone size: -; J gene: TRBJ1-5; D gene: TRBD1; V gene: TRBV4-1
CDR3 protein: CARSSPGWGDTEAFF; CDR3 DNA: TGTGCCAGAAGCTCACCAGGGTGGGGGGACACTGAAGCTTTCTTT; clone size: -; J gene: TRBJ1-1; D gene: -; V gene: TRBV5-3
CDR3 protein: CASSPIEVSYEQYF; CDR3 DNA: TGTGCCAGCAGCCCGATCGAGGTATCCTACGAGCAGTACTTC; clone size: once; J gene: TRBJ2-7; D gene: -; V gene: TRBV6-6